This T cell receptor (beta chain) was documented in a study of cytomegalovirus exposure and HLA in healthy donors. Clones were sequenced by immunoSEQ multiplex PCR, and TCRdb holds only the in-frame ones, with some missing. This table has about 110,000 clones, roughly nine tenths appearing once. Details on this clone: Its antigen is undetermined.

Study-level points and caveats: The tendency of first-cohort TCR clusters to co-occur in the 100 to 150 validation repertoires was identified by a subsequent analysis. Reportedly, cytomegalovirus status was diagnosed with high sensitivity and specificity. A few CMV-associated chains were confirmed in vitro to be specific for CMV antigens. The listing of fewer than 200 TCR beta chains classed them as cytomegalovirus-associated.

This TCR was recovered from a woman younger than 30 in good health and CMV-seronegative. The material sequenced was PBMCs.

The CDR3 DNA is TGCGCCAGCAAGCGGGGGGAGACCCAGTACTTC. Translating gives CASKRGETQYF. This sequence joins TRBV5-1 and TRBJ2-5, with 8 bases identical to TRBD2. The V segment lost 6 bases and the J segment 5 bases; nucleotides outside the gene matches: 0. In germline, CDR1 is SGHRS, CDR2 YFSETQ. This CDR3 region has 11 residues.